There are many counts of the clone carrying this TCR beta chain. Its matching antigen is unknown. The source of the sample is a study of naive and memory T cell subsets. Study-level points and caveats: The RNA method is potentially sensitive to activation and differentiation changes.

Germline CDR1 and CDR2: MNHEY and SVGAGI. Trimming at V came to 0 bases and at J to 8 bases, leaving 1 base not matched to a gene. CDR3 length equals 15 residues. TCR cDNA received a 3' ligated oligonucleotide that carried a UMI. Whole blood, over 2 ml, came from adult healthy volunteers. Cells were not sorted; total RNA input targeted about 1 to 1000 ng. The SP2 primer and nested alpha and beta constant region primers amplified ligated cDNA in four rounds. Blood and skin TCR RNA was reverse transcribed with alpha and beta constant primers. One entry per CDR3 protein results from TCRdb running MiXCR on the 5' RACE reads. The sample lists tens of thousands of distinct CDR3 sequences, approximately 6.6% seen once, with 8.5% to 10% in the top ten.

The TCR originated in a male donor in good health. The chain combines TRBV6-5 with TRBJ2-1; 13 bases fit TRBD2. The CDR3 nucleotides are TGTGCCAGCAGTTACTCTGGGACTAGCGGGGATGAGCAGTTCTTC. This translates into CASSYSGTSGDEQFF.